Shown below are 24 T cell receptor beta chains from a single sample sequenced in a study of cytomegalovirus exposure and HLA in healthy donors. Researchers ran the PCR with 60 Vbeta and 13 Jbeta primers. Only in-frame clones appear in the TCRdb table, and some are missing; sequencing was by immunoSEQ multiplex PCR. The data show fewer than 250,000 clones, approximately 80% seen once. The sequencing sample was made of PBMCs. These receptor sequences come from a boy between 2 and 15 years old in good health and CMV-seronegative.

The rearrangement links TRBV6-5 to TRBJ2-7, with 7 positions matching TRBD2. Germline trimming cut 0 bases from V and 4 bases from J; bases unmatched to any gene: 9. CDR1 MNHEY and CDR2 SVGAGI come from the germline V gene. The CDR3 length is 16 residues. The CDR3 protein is CASSYSKRDGNYEQYF. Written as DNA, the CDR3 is TGTGCCAGCAGTTACTCGAAGCGGGACGGTAATTACGAGCAGTACTTC.

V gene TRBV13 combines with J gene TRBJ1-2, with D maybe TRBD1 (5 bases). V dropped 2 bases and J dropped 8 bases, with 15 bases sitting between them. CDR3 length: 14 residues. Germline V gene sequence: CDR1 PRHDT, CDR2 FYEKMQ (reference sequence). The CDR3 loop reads CASSLQGNIIGYTF. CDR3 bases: TGTGCCAGCAGCTTACAGGGAAACATAATCGGCTACACCTTC.

CDR3 protein: CASAQGDSEKLFF. Written as DNA, the CDR3 is TGTGCTAGTGCTCAGGGGGATTCAGAAAAACTGTTTTTT. The chain combines TRBV12-5 with TRBJ1-4; the match to TRBD1 covers 7 bases. Germline-derived CDR1 and CDR2 are LGHNT and FRNRAP. Losses at the gene ends were 7 bases for V and 8 bases for J; bases not matched to a gene: 7. The CDR3 consists of 13 residues.

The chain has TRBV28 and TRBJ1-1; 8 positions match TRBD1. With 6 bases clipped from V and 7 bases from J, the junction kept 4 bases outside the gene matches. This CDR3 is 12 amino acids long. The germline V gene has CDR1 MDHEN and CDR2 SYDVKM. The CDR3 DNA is TGTGCCAGCAGAGAAACAGGGGGTGAAGCTTTCTTT. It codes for CASRETGGEAFF.

Written as DNA, the CDR3 is TGCAGCGTTCGGGGGAGGGCCGGGTATGAGCAGTTCTTC. It is translated as CSVRGRAGYEQFF. The chain combines TRBV29-1 with TRBJ2-1; 7 positions agree with TRBD2. CDR1 is SQVTM, CDR2 ANQGSEA, per germline. The CDR3 runs 13 residues. Trimming removed 5 bases from V and 8 bases from J; junction bases left unmatched: 9.

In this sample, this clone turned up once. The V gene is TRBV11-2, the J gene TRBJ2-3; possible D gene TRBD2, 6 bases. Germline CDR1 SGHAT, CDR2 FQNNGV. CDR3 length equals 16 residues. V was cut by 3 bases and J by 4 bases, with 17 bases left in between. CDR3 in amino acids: CASSLTGGGVADTQYF. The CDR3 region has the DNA TGTGCCAGCAGCTTGACGGGCGGCGGGGTCGCAGATACGCAGTATTTT.

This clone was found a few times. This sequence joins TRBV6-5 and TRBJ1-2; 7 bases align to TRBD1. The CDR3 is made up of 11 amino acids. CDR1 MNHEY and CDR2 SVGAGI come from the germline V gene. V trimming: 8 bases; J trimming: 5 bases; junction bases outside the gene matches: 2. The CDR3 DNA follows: TGTGCCAGCGGACAGGTTTATGGCTACACCTTC. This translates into CASGQVYGYTF.

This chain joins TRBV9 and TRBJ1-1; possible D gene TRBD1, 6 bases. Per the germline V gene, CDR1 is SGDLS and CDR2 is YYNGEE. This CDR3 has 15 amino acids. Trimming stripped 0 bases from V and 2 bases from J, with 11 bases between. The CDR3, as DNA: TGTGCCAGCAGCGTAGAGGGACACCTTAACACTGAAGCTTTCTTT. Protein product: CASSVEGHLNTEAFF.

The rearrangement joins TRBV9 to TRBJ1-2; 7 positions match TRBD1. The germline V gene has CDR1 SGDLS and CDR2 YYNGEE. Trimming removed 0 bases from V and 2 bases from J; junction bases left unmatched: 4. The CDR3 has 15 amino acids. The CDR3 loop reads CASSVEGQINYGYTF. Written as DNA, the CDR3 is TGTGCCAGCAGCGTAGAGGGACAGATAAACTATGGCTACACCTTC. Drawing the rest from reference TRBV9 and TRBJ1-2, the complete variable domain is DSGVTQTPKHLITATGQRVTLRCSPRSGDLSVYWYQQSLDQGLQFLIQYYNGEERAKGNILERFSAQQFPDLHSELNLSSLELGDSALYFCASSVEGQINYGYTFGSGTRLTVV.

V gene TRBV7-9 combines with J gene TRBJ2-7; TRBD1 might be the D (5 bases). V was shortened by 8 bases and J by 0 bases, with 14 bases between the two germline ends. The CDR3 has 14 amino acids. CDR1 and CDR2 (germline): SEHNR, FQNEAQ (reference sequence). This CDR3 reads CASGPRASSYEQYF. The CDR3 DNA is TGTGCCAGCGGGCCCAGGGCGAGCTCCTACGAGCAGTACTTC.

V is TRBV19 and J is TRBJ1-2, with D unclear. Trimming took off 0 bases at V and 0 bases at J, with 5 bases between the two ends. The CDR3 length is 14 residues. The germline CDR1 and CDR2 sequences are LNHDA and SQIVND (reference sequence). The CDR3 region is CASSIDTANYGYTF. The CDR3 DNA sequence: TGTGCCAGTAGTATAGATACGGCTAACTATGGCTACACCTTC.

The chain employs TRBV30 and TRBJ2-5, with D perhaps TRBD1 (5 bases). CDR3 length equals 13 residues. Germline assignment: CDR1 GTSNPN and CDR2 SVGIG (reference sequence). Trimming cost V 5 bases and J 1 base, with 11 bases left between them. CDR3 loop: CAWGADSQETQYF. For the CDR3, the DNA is TGTGCCTGGGGAGCCGACAGCCAAGAGACCCAGTACTTC.

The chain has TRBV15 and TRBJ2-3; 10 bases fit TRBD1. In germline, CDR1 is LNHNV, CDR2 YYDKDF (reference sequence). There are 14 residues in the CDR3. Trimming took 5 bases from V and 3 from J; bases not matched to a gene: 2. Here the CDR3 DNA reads TGTGCCACCAGCTGGGACAGGGGTACAGATACGCAGTATTTT. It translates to CATSWDRGTDTQYF.

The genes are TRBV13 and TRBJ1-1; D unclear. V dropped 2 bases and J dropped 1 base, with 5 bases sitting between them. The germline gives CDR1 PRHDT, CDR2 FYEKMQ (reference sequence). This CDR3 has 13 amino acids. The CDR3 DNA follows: TGTGCCAGCAGCTTATCGGGGAACACTGAAGCTTTCTTT. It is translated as CASSLSGNTEAFF.

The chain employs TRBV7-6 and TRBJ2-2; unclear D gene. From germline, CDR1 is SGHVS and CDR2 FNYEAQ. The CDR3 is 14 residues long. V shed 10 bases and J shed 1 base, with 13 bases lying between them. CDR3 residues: CATQSRRNTGELFF. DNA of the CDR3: TGTGCCACCCAGAGTCGGAGGAACACCGGGGAGCTGTTTTTT.

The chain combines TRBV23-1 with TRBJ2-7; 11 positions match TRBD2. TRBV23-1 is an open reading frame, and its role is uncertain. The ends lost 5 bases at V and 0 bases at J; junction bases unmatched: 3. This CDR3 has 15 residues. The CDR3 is CASSVLAGASYEQYF. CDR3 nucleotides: TGCGCCAGCAGTGTACTAGCGGGAGCCTCCTACGAGCAGTACTTC.

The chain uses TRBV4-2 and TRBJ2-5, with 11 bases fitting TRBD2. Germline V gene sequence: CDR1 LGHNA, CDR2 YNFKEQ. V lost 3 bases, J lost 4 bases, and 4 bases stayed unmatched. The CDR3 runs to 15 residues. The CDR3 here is CASSQTSGEGETQYF. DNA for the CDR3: TGTGCCAGCAGCCAGACTAGCGGGGAAGGAGAGACCCAGTACTTC.

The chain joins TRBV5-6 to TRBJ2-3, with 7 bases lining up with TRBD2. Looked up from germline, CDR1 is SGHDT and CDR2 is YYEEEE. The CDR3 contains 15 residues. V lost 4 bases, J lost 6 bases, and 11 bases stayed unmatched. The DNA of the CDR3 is TGTGCCAGCAGCCCGGGACTACTTGGTGGGGATACGCAGTATTTT. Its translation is CASSPGLLGGDTQYF.

The CDR3, as DNA: TGTGCCAGCAGCTACACGCCGGGACAGGGGGTCTATGGCTACACCTTC. Encoded protein: CASSYTPGQGVYGYTF. The V call is TRBV7-9, the J call TRBJ1-2; 11 bases fit TRBD1. After removal of 4 bases from V and 4 bases from J, the junction contained 8 bases not matched to a gene. Looked up from germline, CDR1 is SEHNR and CDR2 is FQNEAQ (reference sequence). The CDR3 is 16 amino acids.

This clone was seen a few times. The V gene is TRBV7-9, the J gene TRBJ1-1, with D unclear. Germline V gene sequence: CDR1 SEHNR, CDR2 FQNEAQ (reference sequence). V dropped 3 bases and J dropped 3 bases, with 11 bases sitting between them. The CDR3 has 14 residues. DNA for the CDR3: TGTGCCAGCAGCTTCCCGCGCGGGGACACTGAAGCTTTCTTT. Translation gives CASSFPRGDTEAFF.

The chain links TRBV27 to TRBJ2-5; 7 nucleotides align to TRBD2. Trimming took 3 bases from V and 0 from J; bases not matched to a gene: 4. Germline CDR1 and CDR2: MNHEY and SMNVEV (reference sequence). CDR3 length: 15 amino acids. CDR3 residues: CASSLSTSNQETQYF. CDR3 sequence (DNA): TGTGCCAGCAGTTTGTCGACTAGCAACCAAGAGACCCAGTACTTC.

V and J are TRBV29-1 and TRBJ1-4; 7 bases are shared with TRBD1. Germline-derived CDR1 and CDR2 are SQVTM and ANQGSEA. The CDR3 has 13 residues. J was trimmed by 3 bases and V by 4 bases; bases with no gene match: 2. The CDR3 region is CSVGQGSNEKLFF. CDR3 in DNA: TGCAGCGTTGGACAGGGCTCTAATGAAAAACTGTTTTTT.

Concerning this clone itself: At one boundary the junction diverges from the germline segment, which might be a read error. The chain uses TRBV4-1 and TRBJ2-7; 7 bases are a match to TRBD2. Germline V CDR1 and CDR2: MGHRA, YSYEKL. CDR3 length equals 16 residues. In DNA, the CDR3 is TGCGCCAGCAGCCAAGTACGGGCGGGAGTCTCCCACGAGCAGTACTTC. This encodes CASSQVRAGVSHEQYF.

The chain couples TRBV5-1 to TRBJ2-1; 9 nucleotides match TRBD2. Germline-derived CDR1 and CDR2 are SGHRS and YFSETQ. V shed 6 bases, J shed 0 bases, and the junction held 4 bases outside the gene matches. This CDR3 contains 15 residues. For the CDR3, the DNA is TGCGCCAGCAAGGGTAGCGGGAGCTCCTACAATGAGCAGTTCTTC. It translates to CASKGSGSSYNEQFF.